Shown below are 10 T cell receptor beta chains from a single sample sequenced in a study of blood T cell repertoires in COVID-19. Only in-frame clones appear in the TCRdb table, and some are missing; sequencing was by immunoSEQ multiplex PCR. The table lists around 130,000 clones, 84% of them singletons. Specimen: peripheral blood. Source of these receptors: a man aged 55 to 70 with acute or convalescent COVID-19.

As for this clone: One end of the junction fails to match germline, which may point to a read error. V is TRBV3-1 (or the pseudogene TRBV3-2) and J is TRBJ1-5; TRBD1 matches at 7 bases. The CDR3 is made up of 14 amino acids. Germline V lookup: CDR1 LGHDT, CDR2 YNNKEL (reference sequence). DNA for the CDR3: TGTGCCAGCAGTCAAGGAGGGGGCGAGCAGCCCCAGCATTTT. The encoded protein is CASSQGGGEQPQHF.

A few counts support this clone. This chain links TRBV28 with TRBJ1-5, with a weak D call TRBD1 (5 bases). The CDR3 length is 14 residues. Germline V gene data show CDR1 as MDHEN and CDR2 as SYDVKM. V lost 9 bases and J 5 bases, leaving 17 bases between the germline ends. The CDR3 loop reads CASYGRGEYQPQHF. As DNA, the CDR3 is TGTGCCAGTTACGGGCGGGGGGAGTATCAGCCCCAGCATTTT.

In this sample, this clone turned up once. The chain couples TRBV19 to TRBJ2-2; 7 nucleotides agree with TRBD1. Trimming at V came to 2 bases and at J to 3 bases, leaving 0 bases not matched to a gene. In germline, CDR1 is LNHDA, CDR2 SQIVND (reference sequence). The CDR3 runs 14 residues. In nucleotides, the CDR3 is TGTGCCAGTAGTATACAGGGGGACACCGGGGAGCTGTTTTTT. Translating it yields CASSIQGDTGELFF.

V is TRBV2 and J is TRBJ2-1, with 9 bases identical to TRBD2. The germline gives CDR1 SNHLY, CDR2 FYNNEI. There are 15 residues in the CDR3. V lost 6 bases and J lost 3; bases outside the gene matches: 6. Written as DNA, the CDR3 is TGTGCCAGCAGAGGCTTAGCGGGAGTCTACAATGAGCAGTTCTTC. Translating it yields CASRGLAGVYNEQFF.

This clone has just one count. The rearrangement uses TRBV6-1 and TRBJ2-5; D possibly corresponds to TRBD2 (7 bases). V dropped 2 bases and J dropped 5 bases, with 12 bases sitting between them. From germline, CDR1 is MNHNS and CDR2 SASEGT. This CDR3 is built from 14 residues. In DNA, the CDR3 is TGTGCCAGCAGTGAATCGCGGGGGCTTGAGACCCAGTACTTC. This codes for CASSESRGLETQYF.

The chain joins TRBV10-3 to TRBJ1-6; D gene ambiguous. This CDR3 comprises 13 residues. CDR1 and CDR2 (germline): ENHRY, SYGVKD. The germline V and J ends were trimmed by 6 bases and 0 bases, with 3 bases remaining between them. CDR3: CAISSSYNSPLHF. As DNA, the CDR3 is TGTGCCATCAGCAGCTCCTATAATTCACCCCTCCACTTT.

This chain uses TRBV2 with TRBJ1-2; weak D call: TRBD1 (5 bases). The CDR3 has 14 residues. Germline V gene data show CDR1 as SNHLY and CDR2 as FYNNEI. V was cut by 5 bases and J by 6 bases, with 16 bases left in between. The CDR3 DNA sequence: TGTGCCAGCAGTCGACAGTGGAACTTCGATGGCTACACCTTC. Protein: CASSRQWNFDGYTF.

The chain employs TRBV29-1 and TRBJ2-5; D may be TRBD1 (6 bases). V lost 1 base and J lost 2, with 8 bases in between. The CDR3 covers 13 residues. Germline lookup yields CDR1 SQVTM and CDR2 ANQGSEA. Here the CDR3 DNA reads TGCAGCGTTGAAGGCAGGGGACAAGAGACCCAGTACTTC. It encodes CSVEGRGQETQYF.

J is TRBJ2-7 and V is TRBV5-8; 10 bases are shared with TRBD2. This CDR3 is built from 18 residues. V was clipped by 2 bases and J by 0 bases; unmatched bases: 11. The germline CDR1 and CDR2 sequences are SGHTS and YDEGEE. CDR3 loop: CASSFFLGLAGDSYEQYF. CDR3 in DNA: TGTGCCAGCAGCTTCTTTCTTGGCCTAGCGGGGGACTCCTACGAGCAGTACTTC.

The V call is TRBV21-1, the J call TRBJ1-3. TRBV21-1 has pseudogene status. The CDR3 sequence is 13 residues long. The CDR3 protein is CASSKDTGNTIYF. CDR3 coding DNA: TGTGCCAGCAGCAAAGATACTGGAAACACCATATATTTT.